This TCR beta chain comes out of a study of blood T cell repertoires in COVID-19. Across the study: COVID-19 samples collected from the United States, Italy and Spain covered acute and convalescent phases.

Some clones are missing from TCRdb's copy, which holds only in-frame ones; the method was immunoSEQ multiplex PCR. The sample contains under 250,000 clones, about 94% of which appear only once. Germline loops: CDR1 SGHKS, CDR2 YYEKEE (reference sequence). V lost 3 bases to trimming and J lost 3 bases, with 18 bases between them. The CDR3 is 16 residues long. This chain connects TRBV5-5 to TRBJ1-2, with a possible D match to TRBD1 (5 bases). Sequences were obtained from peripheral blood. This TCR derives from a man aged 55 to 69 with COVID-19, enrolled during active disease. CDR3 nucleotides: TGTGCCAGCAGCTCCCTTGTTGGGGCCCCTGACTATGGCTACACCTTC. This codes for CASSSLVGAPDYGYTF.